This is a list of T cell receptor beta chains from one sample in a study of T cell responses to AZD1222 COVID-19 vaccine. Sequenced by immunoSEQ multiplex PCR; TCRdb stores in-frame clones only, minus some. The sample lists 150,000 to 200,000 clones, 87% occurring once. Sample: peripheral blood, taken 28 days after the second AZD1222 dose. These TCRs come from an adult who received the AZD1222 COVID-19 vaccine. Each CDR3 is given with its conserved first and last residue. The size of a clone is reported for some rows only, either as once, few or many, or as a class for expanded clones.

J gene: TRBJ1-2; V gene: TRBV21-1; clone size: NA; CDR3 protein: CASSTVTNYGYTF
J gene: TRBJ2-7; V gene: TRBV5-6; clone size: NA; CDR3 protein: CASSIDRGLAEQYF
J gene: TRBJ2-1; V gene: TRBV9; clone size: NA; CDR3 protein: CASSAGGPQTYNEQFF
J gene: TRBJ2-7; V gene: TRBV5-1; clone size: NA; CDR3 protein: CARRGYPIEGDRGDEQYF
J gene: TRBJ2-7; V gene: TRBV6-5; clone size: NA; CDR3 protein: CASSYGLAGYEQYF
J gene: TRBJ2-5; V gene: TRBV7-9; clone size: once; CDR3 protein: CASSSNPGLAGETQYF
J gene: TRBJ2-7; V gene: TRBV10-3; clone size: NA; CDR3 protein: CAINTVGQTHEQYF
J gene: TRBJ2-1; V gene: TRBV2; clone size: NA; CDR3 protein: CASSVWGYEQFF
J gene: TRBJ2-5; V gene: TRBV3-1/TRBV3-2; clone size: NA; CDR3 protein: CASSQDAGVQTQYF
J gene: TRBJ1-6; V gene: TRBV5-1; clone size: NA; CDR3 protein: CASRPRDTNSPLHF
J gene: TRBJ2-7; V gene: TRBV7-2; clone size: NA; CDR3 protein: CASSPTTLNYEQYF
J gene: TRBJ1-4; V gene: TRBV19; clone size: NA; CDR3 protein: CASSIGGGEKLFF
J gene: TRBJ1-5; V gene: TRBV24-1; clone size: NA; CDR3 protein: CATSDRLGPQHF
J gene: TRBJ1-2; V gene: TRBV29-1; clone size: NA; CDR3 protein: CSVGVGSGYTF
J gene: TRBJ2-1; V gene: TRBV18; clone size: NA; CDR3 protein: CASSPWAGASDEQFF
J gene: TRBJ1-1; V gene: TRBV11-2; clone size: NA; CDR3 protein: CASSLVQGARTEAFF
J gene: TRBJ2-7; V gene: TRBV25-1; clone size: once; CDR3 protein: CASSDGQVAYEQYF
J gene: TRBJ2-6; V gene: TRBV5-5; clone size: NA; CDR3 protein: CASSRGDSGANVLTF
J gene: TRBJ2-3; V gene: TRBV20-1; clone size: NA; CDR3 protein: CSASSGNTQYF
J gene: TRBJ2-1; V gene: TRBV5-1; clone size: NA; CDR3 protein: CASSPRDRGGYYNEQFF
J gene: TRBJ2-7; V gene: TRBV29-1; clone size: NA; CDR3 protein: CSALVQFSYEQYF
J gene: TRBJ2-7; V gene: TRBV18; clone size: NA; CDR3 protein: CASSPPSEPKQYF
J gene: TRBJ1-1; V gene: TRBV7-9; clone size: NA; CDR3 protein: CASSIKAWENTEAFF
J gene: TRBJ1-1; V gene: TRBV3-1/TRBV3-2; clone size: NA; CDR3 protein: CASSQGAGKAFF
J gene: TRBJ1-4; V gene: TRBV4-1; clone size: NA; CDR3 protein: CASYGGEKLFF
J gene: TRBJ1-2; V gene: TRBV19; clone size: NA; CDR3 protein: CASSIGSSYGYTF
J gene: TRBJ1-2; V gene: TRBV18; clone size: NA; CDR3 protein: CASSPGRPNYGYTF
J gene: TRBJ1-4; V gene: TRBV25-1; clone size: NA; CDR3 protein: CASDFGRGRTNEKLFF
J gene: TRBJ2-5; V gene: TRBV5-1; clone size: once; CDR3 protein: CASSQRQGTQETQYF
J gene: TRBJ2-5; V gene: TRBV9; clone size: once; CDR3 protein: CASSPRGQETQYF
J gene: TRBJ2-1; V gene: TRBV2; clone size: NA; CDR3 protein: CASSVFRSGDNEQFF
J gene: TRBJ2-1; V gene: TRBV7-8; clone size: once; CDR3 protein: CASSSIPSGGAYNEQFF
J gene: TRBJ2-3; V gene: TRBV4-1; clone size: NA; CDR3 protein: CASSQSRTSGGWDTQYF
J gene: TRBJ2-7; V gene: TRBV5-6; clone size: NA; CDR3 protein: CASSTIGQGMYEQYF
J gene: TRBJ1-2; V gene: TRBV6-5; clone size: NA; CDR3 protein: CASTVTGANYGYTF
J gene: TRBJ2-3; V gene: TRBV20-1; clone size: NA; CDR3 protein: CSAEEGDTQYF
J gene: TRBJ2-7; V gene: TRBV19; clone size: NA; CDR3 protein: CASSTSSYEQYF